This T cell receptor (beta chain) was found in a study of a mutant IDH1 vaccine in newly diagnosed glioma. Turning to the study itself: Following radiotherapy alone, or alongside temozolomide cycles, vaccination was started after an interval of 4-6 weeks.

Using immunoSEQ multiplex PCR, the repertoire was profiled, and TCRdb retains in-frame clones only, with some absent. The data show roughly 50,000 clones, roughly four fifths seen once. Germline V CDR1 and CDR2: SGHAT, FQNNGV. The CDR3 is 12 amino acids. V shed 1 base and J shed 13 bases, with 10 bases lying between them. Note on this clone: Its antigen is undetermined.

Time point meaning: week 5, during vaccination. A single vaccine dose contained 300 ug of mutant IDH1 20-mer peptide, and topical imiquimod was used with it. The receptor was derived from a man under 40 with glioma. This sample comprised PBMCs, obtained from a glioma patient whose treatment included an IDH1 peptide vaccine. The rearrangement joins TRBV11-2 to TRBJ1-4, with unresolved D. The CDR3 sequence is CASSLGVRRLFF. CDR3 sequence (DNA): TGTGCCAGCAGCTTAGGAGTCAGAAGACTGTTTTTT.